This T cell receptor beta chain was sequenced during a study of T cells of healthy individuals. The V end was cut by 1 base, the J end by 6 bases, with 19 bases between. Germline CDR1 DFQATT, CDR2 SNEGSKA (reference sequence). The CDR3 has 15 residues. TCRdb called the 5' RACE reads again in MiXCR, with one record for every CDR3 protein. The table has 60,000 to 70,000 distinct CDR3 sequences, 15% to 20% seen once. V usage is TRBV20-1 and J usage is TRBJ2-7, with D perhaps matching TRBD1 (7 bases). The sequence derives from a human donor in good health. CDR3 sequence: CSARGPRQGGTEQYF. CDR3 bases: TGCAGTGCTAGAGGCCCTCGGCAGGGGGGCACCGAGCAGTACTTC.